This entry concerns a single T cell receptor beta chain. Its antigen is still unknown. No clone much larger than this one lies a single base away; base qualities are absent. The source of the sample is a study of blood T cells in healthy people across ages (dated by TCRdb to between 2014 and 2017). Study-level background: In model experiments, roughly one uniquely barcoded TCR beta cDNA molecule per two T cells was captured by template switching. Age-related changes in TCR beta repertoire diversity were measured in the study by deep sequencing normalized with unique cDNA molecular identifiers. The donors were split into four age groups: young (average around 15 years), middle-aged (about 40), aged (over 55) and long-lived (about 82). Using the same blood draw, the study looked at two additional independent replicas of 1 million unique cDNA reads for two donors, one aged 18 to 30 and the other aged 80 or older. The paper as a whole reports these results and caveats: Observed TCR beta diversity per million T cells fell roughly linearly with age, and a significant reduction was already apparent by age around 44. Estimates of total diversity based on one million sequenced T cells were considered lower bounds and underestimates. Compared with the aged group, the long-lived group had more naive CD4+ T cells, fewer expanded clones and increased TCR diversity, suggesting age selection. Because the CMV infection status of the donors was unknown, age-related changes in expanded clonotypes may potentially have been confounded. Observed TCR beta diversity correlated strongly with the percentage of naive T cells measured by flow cytometry. Since profiling was done on bulk unsorted PBMCs, naive and antigen-experienced compartments could not be conclusively compared.

Library construction relied on 5' RACE. Data came from an Illumina HiSeq 2500. A second PCR of about 7 to 12 cycles was performed with a sample-barcoded 5' primer and a J-beta primer mix. A template-switch 5' adaptor carrying 12 random nucleotides introduced a unique molecular identifier onto each TCR beta cDNA molecule. At least 2.5 million CDR3-containing paired-end reads were obtained from each sample. All of the RNA was converted into first-strand cDNA using the Mint cDNA synthesis kit, with a TRBC-specific oligonucleotide serving as the primer. All cDNA was treated with uracil-DNA glycosylase and then went through a first 18-cycle PCR with the universal primers M1SS and BC2_uni_R. The authors' pipeline ran thus. Each sample was normalized by randomly selecting 1 million high-quality reads, each carrying a distinct molecular identifier. Instead of being binned into consensus sequences, reads that shared molecular identifiers were thrown out. MiTCR, with a Q25 quality threshold and the strictest error-elimination algorithm, was used for CDR3 identification, clonotype clustering and error correction. A nonparametric unseen species model using Euler transformation provided a lower-bound estimate of total TCR beta diversity. TCRdb reworked the public reads: Q25 trimming with fastp, MiXCR clone assembly, productive beta chains retained. Records with the same CDR3 protein are collapsed into one entry carrying the most frequent genes and DNA. Clone size and V and J calls follow TCRdb, not the original study. This sample holds approximately 780,000 distinct CDR3 sequences; more than 25% were observed only once. 2.5% to 3.5% of the sample lies in the top ten.

The cysteine opens and the phenylalanine closes a CDR3 of 15 amino acids. The read is trimmed to its CDR3 DNA, 45 bases read in frame from base 1. The germline V gene sets CDR1 to MNHEY and CDR2 to SVGAGI. V is clipped by 4 bases and J by 4 bases, and the sequence between their germline boundaries is 17 bases long. Donors were around 37 systemically healthy Caucasian individuals from Russia aged roughly 6 to 100 years. Approximately 10 milliliters of peripheral blood were collected from each donor into EDTA-treated Vacutainer tubes. Ficoll-Paque density-gradient centrifugation was used to isolate PBMCs, with at least 6 million obtained per sample. Total RNA was extracted from PBMCs with Trizol reagent, with at least 5 micrograms obtained per sample. For every donor, flow cytometry on a PBMC aliquot measured the percentage of naive CD45RAhigh/CD27high T cells. The same sample was also studied in work on T cells of mothers and their children. That second report states: The donors were nine systemically healthy Caucasian individuals, made up of three mothers and their six children. cDNA synthesis used all of the extracted RNA, with 1.5 ug of RNA in each 15 ul reaction. In the second PCR, sample barcodes and 2-4 random nucleotides were introduced via the M1S primer. Over 8.5 million TCR beta CDR3 reads came from each mother, compared with approximately 2.8 million reads from each child. In both related and unrelated pairs, thymic selection shapes the output of TCR recombination in a similar way, with inherited differences having only a minor effect. Normalized repertoire overlap in related mother-child pairs was always slightly higher than in unrelated mother-child pairs, but the difference was never significant. With a sensitivity of about 100 clones per million clonotypes, no persistent microchimeric T cell clones were detected. To look for features that set related mother-child pairs apart from unrelated individuals, the researchers ran deep NGS to compare the TCR beta repertoires of mothers and children. Mothers averaged roughly 40 +/- 4 years of age and children averaged about 10 +/- 4 years. Libraries were sequenced on Illumina HiSeq 2000 with 100+100 nt paired-end reads after adapter ligation with NEBNext reagents. To avoid cross-contamination, the mother libraries and the child libraries were prepared a month apart and sequenced in separate runs. For each donor, between roughly 450,000 and 2,300,000 distinct TCR beta clonotypes were identified. Naive TCR beta clonotypes were estimated from low-frequency clonotypes matched to each donor's FACS-determined naive share, without sorting.

The sequence came from a boy aged 5-17 years in good health. Sequences were obtained from blood. The chain is assembled from TRBV6-5 and TRBJ2-7, with a tentative D call of TRBD1 or TRBD2, each matching 5 bases. This receptor carries the CDR3 CASSSRQGRRYEQYF. The nucleotides read TGTGCCAGCAGTTCCCGGCAGGGAAGGAGGTACGAGCAGTACTTC.